These T cell receptor beta chains were read from a single sample in a study of cytomegalovirus exposure and HLA in healthy donors. The protocol was immunoSEQ multiplex PCR, while the TCRdb copy is restricted to in-frame clones and leaves out a portion. The sample holds tens of thousands of clones, approximately 7.1% seen once. The sequenced sample was PBMCs. Receptors originate from a man aged 45-65 years in good health and CMV-seronegative. Both conserved end residues are part of each CDR3. D genes are given only for firm matches. Clone size appears in some rows only: once, few, many, or a class for an expanded clone.

cdr3_nt cdr3_aa v_call clone_size j_call d_call
TGTGCCAGCAGCTTGGTGGCGGGAGCCTACAATGAGCAGTTCTTC CASSLVAGAYNEQFF TRBV5-4 NA TRBJ2-1 TRBD2
TGTGCCAGCAGCTCCTACTTAGAGCCCTATGGAAACACCATATATTTT CASSSYLEPYGNTIYF TRBV7-2 few TRBJ1-3 NA
TGCGCCAGCAGCCAAAGAAACGGGGGAGAGACCCAGTACTTC CASSQRNGGETQYF TRBV4-3 few TRBJ2-5 NA
TGTGCCAGCAGTTCGCGCTGGGCAGTCGGCAATCAGCCCCAGCATTTT CASSSRWAVGNQPQHF TRBV2 NA TRBJ1-5 NA
TGCGCCAGCAGCTTGGGGCCTCCCTCCTACAATGAGCAGTTCTTC CASSLGPPSYNEQFF TRBV5-1 few TRBJ2-1 NA
TGCAGTGTTGAAAGGGTGGCCGGGCGGCGGGGACGAGTCACAGATACGCAGTATTTT CSVERVAGRRGRVTDTQYF TRBV29-1 few TRBJ2-3 NA
TGTGCCAGCAGCTTGGGGGAGGCCATATATTTT CASSLGEAIYF TRBV5-4 NA TRBJ1-3 NA
TGTGCCAGCAGTGAAGCGGTACTTGCAGATACGCAGTATTTT CASSEAVLADTQYF TRBV2 few TRBJ2-3 NA
TGTGCCAGCAGTGAAAAAACTAGCGGGGGCCTATATAATGAGCAGTTCTTC CASSEKTSGGLYNEQFF TRBV6-1 few TRBJ2-1 TRBD2
TGCGCCACCCAGGCTAGACAGGGACTCCAAGAGACCCAGTACTTC CATQARQGLQETQYF TRBV5-1 NA TRBJ2-5 NA
TGCAGCGTTGAGAATCGGGGGGTGGGCAATGAGCAGTTCTTC CSVENRGVGNEQFF TRBV29-1 few TRBJ2-1 TRBD2
TGCGCCAGCAGCCTCCCGCTCCGGGGGAGCACAGATACGCAGTATTTT CASSLPLRGSTDTQYF TRBV5-1 few TRBJ2-3 NA
TGTGCCAGCAGTTACTCCCTAATCCAGAACACTGAAGCTTTCTTT CASSYSLIQNTEAFF TRBV6-6 NA TRBJ1-1 NA
TGCGCCAGCAGCTTGGTAGGGAGGGGCGCTGAAGCTTTCTTT CASSLVGRGAEAFF TRBV5-1 few TRBJ1-1 NA
TGTGCCAGCAGTGACGGGGAGCGGGACACCGGGGAGCTGTTTTTT CASSDGERDTGELFF TRBV6-4 many TRBJ2-2 NA
TGTGCCAGCAGCCCTCGGACTCCCTACGAGCAGTACTTC CASSPRTPYEQYF TRBV7-8 few TRBJ2-7 NA
TGTGCCAGCAGCTGGACAGCGGCCGACGAGCAGTACTTC CASSWTAADEQYF TRBV28 few TRBJ2-7 NA
TGCGCCAGCAGCTTGGTCCCCCCAGGGAACAACACTGAAGCTTTCTTT CASSLVPPGNNTEAFF TRBV5-1 NA TRBJ1-1 NA
TGTGCCAGCAGTGAAGCGAATGGAAACACCATATATTTT CASSEANGNTIYF TRBV25-1 NA TRBJ1-3 NA
TGCGCCAGCAGTGGAGGGACTGAAGCTTTCTTT CASSGGTEAFF TRBV10-1 few TRBJ1-1 NA
TGCGCCAGCAGCCCGACGGGTAGCGGGTTTAGCACAGATACGCAGTATTTT CASSPTGSGFSTDTQYF TRBV5-1 few TRBJ2-3 TRBD2
TGTGCCAGCAGTCCGACAGGGCTGATTGGCTACACCTTC CASSPTGLIGYTF TRBV27 NA TRBJ1-2 TRBD1
TGTGCCAGTAGTATAGATGGGACTGGCAATCAGCCCCAGCATTTT CASSIDGTGNQPQHF TRBV19 few TRBJ1-5 NA
TGTGCCAGCAGCCCCGGACTTTCTGGAAACACCATATATTTT CASSPGLSGNTIYF TRBV5-6 NA TRBJ1-3 NA
TGCGCCAGCAGCCAAGGTCCCAGACAGCGGGGGGACGAGCAGTACTTC CASSQGPRQRGDEQYF TRBV4-3 few TRBJ2-7 TRBD2
TGTGCCAGCAGCCAAGATTGGGCGCTAGCGGGGGGGCCGGGAGATACGCAGTATTTT CASSQDWALAGGPGDTQYF TRBV4-2 NA TRBJ2-3 TRBD2
TGTGCCAGTAGCCGGGACAGGGGGAGGCATGGCTACACCTTC CASSRDRGRHGYTF TRBV19 few TRBJ1-2 TRBD1
TGTGCCAGCAGTTTAGGGGCAGGGACTTATCAAGGTGGCTACACCTTC CASSLGAGTYQGGYTF TRBV28 few TRBJ1-2 NA
TGTGCCAGCAGTGAAAAAGTCCTAGGGGGAAACATTCAGTACTTC CASSEKVLGGNIQYF TRBV6-1 NA TRBJ2-4 NA
TGCGCCAGCAGCCAGCTTTTACCCGGGACAGGGACCGCTAACTATGGCTACACCTTC CASSQLLPGTGTANYGYTF TRBV4-1 few TRBJ1-2 TRBD1
TGTGCCAGCAGTTTAGGAGGCGGTGGGGGGGAGCTGTTTTTT CASSLGGGGGELFF TRBV28 few TRBJ2-2 NA
TGTGCCAGCAGTCTGACAGGGGAAACTGAAGCTTTCTTT CASSLTGETEAFF TRBV28 NA TRBJ1-1 TRBD1
TGCAGCGTTGCAAGGCAGGGGCTCGCCTACGAGCAGTACTTC CSVARQGLAYEQYF TRBV29-1 few TRBJ2-7 NA
TGTGCCAGCAGCGTATCGGACAGGGGGCATGGAGGCTACACCTTC CASSVSDRGHGGYTF TRBV9 NA TRBJ1-2 TRBD1
TGTGCCAGCAGCGCTCATCTGACAGAGACCCAAGAGACCCAGTACTTC CASSAHLTETQETQYF TRBV9 few TRBJ2-5 NA
TGTGCCAGCAGTCGATTTACCGGGGGGAATGAGCAGTTCTTC CASSRFTGGNEQFF TRBV2 few TRBJ2-1 TRBD2
TGTGCCAGCAGTTTGGGAGCGGGAGCTGGTAGCACAGATACGCAGTATTTT CASSLGAGAGSTDTQYF TRBV28 few TRBJ2-3 TRBD2
TGTGCCAGAAGTTTACAGGGGTCTTATGGCTACACCTTC CARSLQGSYGYTF TRBV28 NA TRBJ1-2 TRBD1
TGTGCCAGCAGTGACGCCCATGCGACAGGGGACGGCTACACCTTC CASSDAHATGDGYTF TRBV6-1 few TRBJ1-2 TRBD1
TGCGCCAGCAGCTTGGCCGGTAGAAGTTGGGCTTTCTTT CASSLAGRSWAFF TRBV5-1 NA TRBJ1-1 NA
TGTGCCAGCAGACTGGGACTAGCGGTGACAAATGAGCAGTTCTTC CASRLGLAVTNEQFF TRBV2 NA TRBJ2-1 TRBD2
TGCGCCAGCAGCGTATCCGGGCGACGGGGATCCTATGGCTACACCTTC CASSVSGRRGSYGYTF TRBV5-1 few TRBJ1-2 NA
TGTGCCATCAGTGGATTAGCGGGAGACGAGCAGTACTTC CAISGLAGDEQYF TRBV10-3 NA TRBJ2-7 TRBD2
TGTGCCAGCAGCCTAAGACTAGTTGAGACCCAGTACTTC CASSLRLVETQYF TRBV4-2 NA TRBJ2-5 NA
TGCAGCGTTGGGACAGGGATTACCGGGGAGCTGTTTTTT CSVGTGITGELFF TRBV29-1 few TRBJ2-2 TRBD1
TGTGCCAGTAGTATAGATTCCGGGGGCACTGAAGCTTTCTTT CASSIDSGGTEAFF TRBV19 few TRBJ1-1 NA
TGTGCCAGCAGCTTAGGGGGAGGCAATGAGCAGTTCTTC CASSLGGGNEQFF TRBV7-9 NA TRBJ2-1 NA
TGTGCCAGCTCATCGGGACAGGGATGGGAGCAGTACTTC CASSSGQGWEQYF TRBV18 few TRBJ2-7 TRBD1
TGTGCCAGCAGCTTGTTCCGCGGGGGGACCGTTAATGAGCAGTTCTTC CASSLFRGGTVNEQFF TRBV5-8 NA TRBJ2-1 TRBD2
TGTGCCAGCAGTTCGAGTGGGGCCTATAGCAATCAGCCCCAGCATTTT CASSSSGAYSNQPQHF TRBV28 few TRBJ1-5 NA
TGTGCCAGCAGTTGGACTTTCACAGATACGCAGTATTTT CASSWTFTDTQYF TRBV11-3 NA TRBJ2-3 NA
TGTGCCAGCAGTCCCCCTAGCCTCACTGAAGCTTTCTTT CASSPPSLTEAFF TRBV2 few TRBJ1-1 NA
TGTGCCAGCAGCCGATCGGGGGGAGAAGATGCAGATACGCAGTATTTT CASSRSGGEDADTQYF TRBV4-2 NA TRBJ2-3 TRBD2
TGTGCCAGCAGCTTGGGGACAGGACTAGCCAAAAACATTCAGTACTTC CASSLGTGLAKNIQYF TRBV7-2 few TRBJ2-4 TRBD1
TGTGCCAGCAGTCCCAAGACATTTTATAGCAATCAGCCCCAGCATTTT CASSPKTFYSNQPQHF TRBV27 few TRBJ1-5 NA
TGCGCCAGCAGGAGCGGGGGGGCCGATGAGCAGTTCTTC CASRSGGADEQFF TRBV10-2 few TRBJ2-1 TRBD2
TGCGCCAGCAGTGAGGTAGCGGGGGGGACCAACCAAGAGACCCAGTACTTC CASSEVAGGTNQETQYF TRBV10-2 NA TRBJ2-5 TRBD2
TGTGCCATCAGACGTGGGGGGGACGAAGGCAATCAGCCCCAGCATTTT CAIRRGGDEGNQPQHF TRBV10-3 few TRBJ1-5 NA
TGTGCCAGCAGTCCCCGAGGACTAGCGGGAAGAGATACGCAGTATTTT CASSPRGLAGRDTQYF TRBV6-6 NA TRBJ2-3 TRBD2